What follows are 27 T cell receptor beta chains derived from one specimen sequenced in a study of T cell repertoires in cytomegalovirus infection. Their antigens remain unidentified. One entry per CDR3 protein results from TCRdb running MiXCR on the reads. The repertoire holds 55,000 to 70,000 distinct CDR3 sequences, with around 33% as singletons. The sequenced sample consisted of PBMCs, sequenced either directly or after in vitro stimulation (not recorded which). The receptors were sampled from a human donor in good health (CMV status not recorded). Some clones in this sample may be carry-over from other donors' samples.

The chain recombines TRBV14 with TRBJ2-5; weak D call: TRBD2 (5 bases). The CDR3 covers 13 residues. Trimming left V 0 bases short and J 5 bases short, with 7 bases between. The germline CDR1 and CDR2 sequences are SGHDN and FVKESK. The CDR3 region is CASSQDWRETQYF. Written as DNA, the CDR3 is TGTGCCAGCAGCCAAGATTGGAGGGAGACCCAGTACTTC.

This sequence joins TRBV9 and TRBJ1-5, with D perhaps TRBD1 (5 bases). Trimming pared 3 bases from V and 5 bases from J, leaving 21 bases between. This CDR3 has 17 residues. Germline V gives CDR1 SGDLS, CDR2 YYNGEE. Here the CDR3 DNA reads TGTGCCAGCAGCGCGGGGCCCCAAACAATCGGGCATCAGCCCCAGCATTTT. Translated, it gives CASSAGPQTIGHQPQHF.

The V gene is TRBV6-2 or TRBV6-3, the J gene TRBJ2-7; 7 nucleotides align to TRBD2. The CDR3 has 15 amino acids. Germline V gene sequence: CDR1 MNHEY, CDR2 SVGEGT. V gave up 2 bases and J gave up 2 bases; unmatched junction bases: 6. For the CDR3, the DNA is TGTGCCAGCAGTTACGGTCCTAGCGGAACCTACGAGCAGTACTTC. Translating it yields CASSYGPSGTYEQYF.

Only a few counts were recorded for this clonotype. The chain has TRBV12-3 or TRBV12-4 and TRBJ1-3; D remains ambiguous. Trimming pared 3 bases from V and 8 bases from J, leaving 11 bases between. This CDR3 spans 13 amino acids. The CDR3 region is CASSFSRKDTIYF. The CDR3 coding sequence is TGTGCCAGCAGTTTCTCCAGGAAAGACACCATATATTTT.

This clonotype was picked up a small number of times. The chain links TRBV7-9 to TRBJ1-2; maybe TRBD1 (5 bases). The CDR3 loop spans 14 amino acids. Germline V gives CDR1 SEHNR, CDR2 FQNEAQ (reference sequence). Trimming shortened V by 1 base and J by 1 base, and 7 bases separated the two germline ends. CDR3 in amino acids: CASSLVGVNYGYTF. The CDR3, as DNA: TGTGCCAGCAGCTTAGTAGGGGTTAACTATGGCTACACCTTC.

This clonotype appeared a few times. CDR3 residues: CASSARDYNSPLHF. For the CDR3, the DNA is TGTGCCAGCAGCGCCAGGGATTATAATTCACCCCTCCACTTT. The chain joins TRBV2 to TRBJ1-6; TRBD1 is a possible D gene (5 bases). CDR1 is SNHLY, CDR2 FYNNEI, per germline. Trimming removed 6 bases at V and 4 bases at J, with 10 bases between. The CDR3 is made up of 14 amino acids.

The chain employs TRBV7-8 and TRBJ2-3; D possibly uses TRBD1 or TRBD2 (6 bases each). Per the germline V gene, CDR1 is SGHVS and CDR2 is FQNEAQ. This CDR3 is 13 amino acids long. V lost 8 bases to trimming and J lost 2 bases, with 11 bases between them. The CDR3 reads CASGGQPTDTQYF. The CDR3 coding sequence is TGTGCCAGCGGGGGGCAGCCCACAGATACGCAGTATTTT.

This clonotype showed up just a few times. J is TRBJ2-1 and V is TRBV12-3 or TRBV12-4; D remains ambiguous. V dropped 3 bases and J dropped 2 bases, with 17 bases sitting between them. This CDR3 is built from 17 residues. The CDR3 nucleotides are TGTGCCAGCAGTTTCTACAGAGGTGGGTTCACCTACAATGAGCAGTTCTTC. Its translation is CASSFYRGGFTYNEQFF.

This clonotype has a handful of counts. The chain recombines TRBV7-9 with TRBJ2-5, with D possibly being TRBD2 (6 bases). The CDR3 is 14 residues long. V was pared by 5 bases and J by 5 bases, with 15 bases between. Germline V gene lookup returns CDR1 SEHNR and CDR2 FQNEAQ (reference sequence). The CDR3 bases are TGTGCCAGCAGCCCGTTGATTGGGGGGGAGACCCAGTACTTC. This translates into CASSPLIGGETQYF.

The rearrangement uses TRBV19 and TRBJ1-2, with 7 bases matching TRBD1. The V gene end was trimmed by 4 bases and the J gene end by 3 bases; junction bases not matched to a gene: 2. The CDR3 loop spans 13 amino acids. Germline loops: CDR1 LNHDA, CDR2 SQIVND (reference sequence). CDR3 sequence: CASSTQGDYGYTF. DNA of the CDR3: TGTGCCAGTAGTACCCAGGGGGACTATGGCTACACCTTC.

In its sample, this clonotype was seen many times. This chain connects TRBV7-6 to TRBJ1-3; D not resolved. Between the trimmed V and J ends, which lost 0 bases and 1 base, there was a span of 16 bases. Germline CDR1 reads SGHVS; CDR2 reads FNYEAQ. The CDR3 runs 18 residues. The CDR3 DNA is TGTGCCAGCAGCTTAGCCCTGTCTGTTCTCGGTTCTGGAAACACCATATATTTT. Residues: CASSLALSVLGSGNTIYF.

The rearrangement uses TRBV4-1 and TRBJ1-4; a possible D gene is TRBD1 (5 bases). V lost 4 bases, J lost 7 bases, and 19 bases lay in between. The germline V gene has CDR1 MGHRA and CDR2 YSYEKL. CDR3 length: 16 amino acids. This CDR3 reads CASSLTAQGLREKLFF. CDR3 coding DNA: TGCGCCAGCAGCCTAACTGCGCAGGGATTACGTGAAAAACTGTTTTTT.

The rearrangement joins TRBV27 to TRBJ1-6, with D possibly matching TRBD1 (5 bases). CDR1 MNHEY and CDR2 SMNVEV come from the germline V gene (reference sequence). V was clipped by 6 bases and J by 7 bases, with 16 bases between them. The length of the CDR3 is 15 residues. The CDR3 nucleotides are TGTGCCAGCAGCTTGATTGGGACCGACAATTCACCCCTCCACTTT. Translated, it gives CASSLIGTDNSPLHF.

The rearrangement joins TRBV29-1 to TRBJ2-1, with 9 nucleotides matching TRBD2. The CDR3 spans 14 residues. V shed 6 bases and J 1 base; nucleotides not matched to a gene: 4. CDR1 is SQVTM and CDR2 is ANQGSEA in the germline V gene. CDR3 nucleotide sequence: TGCAGCGTAGGTAGCGGGAGTTCCTACAATGAGCAGTTCTTC. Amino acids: CSVGSGSSYNEQFF.

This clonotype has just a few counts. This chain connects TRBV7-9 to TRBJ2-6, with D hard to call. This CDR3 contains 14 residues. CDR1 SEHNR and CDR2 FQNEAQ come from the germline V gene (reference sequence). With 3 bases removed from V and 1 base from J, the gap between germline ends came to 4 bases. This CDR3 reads CASSLVSGANVLTF. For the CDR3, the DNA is TGTGCCAGCAGCTTGGTTTCTGGGGCCAACGTCCTGACTTTC.

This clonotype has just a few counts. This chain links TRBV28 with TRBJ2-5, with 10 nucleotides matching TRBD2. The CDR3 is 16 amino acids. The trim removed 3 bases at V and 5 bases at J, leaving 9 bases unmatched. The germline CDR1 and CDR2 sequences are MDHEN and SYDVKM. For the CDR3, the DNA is TGTGCCAGCAGTTTGGTACCCGGGACTAGCGTGGAGACCCAGTACTTC. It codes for CASSLVPGTSVETQYF.

CDR3 amino acids: CASTPSLAGGETQYF. In DNA form, the CDR3 reads TGTGCCAGCACCCCGTCCCTAGCGGGAGGAGAGACCCAGTACTTC. The chain couples TRBV12-3 or TRBV12-4 to TRBJ2-5; 11 nucleotides align to TRBD2. This CDR3 region has 15 residues. The ends lost 7 bases at V and 4 bases at J; junction bases unmatched: 8.

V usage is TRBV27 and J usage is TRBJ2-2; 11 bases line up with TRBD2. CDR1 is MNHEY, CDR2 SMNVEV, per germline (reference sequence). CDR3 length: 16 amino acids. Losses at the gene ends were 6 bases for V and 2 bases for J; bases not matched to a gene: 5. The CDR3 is CASRLSGGVNTGELFF. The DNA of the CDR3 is TGTGCCAGCAGACTTAGCGGGGGGGTAAACACCGGGGAGCTGTTTTTT.

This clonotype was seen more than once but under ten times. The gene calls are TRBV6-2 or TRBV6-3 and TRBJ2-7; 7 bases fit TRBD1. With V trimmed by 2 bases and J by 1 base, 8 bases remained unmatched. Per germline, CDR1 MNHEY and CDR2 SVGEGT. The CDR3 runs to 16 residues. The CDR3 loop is CASSYVRTGESYEQYF. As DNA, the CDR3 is TGTGCCAGCAGTTACGTTCGGACAGGCGAATCCTACGAGCAGTACTTC.

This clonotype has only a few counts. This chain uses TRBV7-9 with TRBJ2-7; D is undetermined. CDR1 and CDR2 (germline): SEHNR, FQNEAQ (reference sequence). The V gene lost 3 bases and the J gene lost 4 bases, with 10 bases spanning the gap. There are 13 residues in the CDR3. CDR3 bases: TGTGCCAGCAGCTTTATCGGTGGGTACGAGCAGTACTTC. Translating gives CASSFIGGYEQYF.

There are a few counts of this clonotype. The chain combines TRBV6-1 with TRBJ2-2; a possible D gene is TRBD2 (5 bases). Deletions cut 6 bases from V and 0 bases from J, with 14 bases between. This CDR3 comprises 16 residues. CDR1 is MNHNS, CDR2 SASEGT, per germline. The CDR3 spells CASRRGNTANTGELFF. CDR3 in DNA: TGTGCCAGCAGGCGAGGGAACACTGCGAACACCGGGGAGCTGTTTTTT.

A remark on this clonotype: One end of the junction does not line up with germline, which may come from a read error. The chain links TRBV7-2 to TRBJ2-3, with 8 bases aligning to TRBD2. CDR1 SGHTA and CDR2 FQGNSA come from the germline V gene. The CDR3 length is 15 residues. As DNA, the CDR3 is TGTGTCAGCAGCCGCGGGGGGATAGGAACAGATACGCAGTATTTT. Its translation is CVSSRGGIGTDTQYF.

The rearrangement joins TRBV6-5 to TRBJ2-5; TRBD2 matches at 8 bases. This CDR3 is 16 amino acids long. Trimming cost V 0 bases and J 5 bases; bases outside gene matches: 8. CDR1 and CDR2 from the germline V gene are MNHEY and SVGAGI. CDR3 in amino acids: CASSYSFSAGGETQYF. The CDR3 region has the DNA TGTGCCAGCAGTTACTCTTTTTCCGCGGGAGGTGAGACCCAGTACTTC.

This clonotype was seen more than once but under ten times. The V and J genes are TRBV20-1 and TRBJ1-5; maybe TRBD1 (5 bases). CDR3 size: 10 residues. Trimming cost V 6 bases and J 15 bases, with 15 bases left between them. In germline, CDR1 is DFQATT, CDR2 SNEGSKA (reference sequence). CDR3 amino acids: CSASGATGHF. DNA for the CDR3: TGCAGTGCGAGCGGGGCGACGGGGCATTTT.

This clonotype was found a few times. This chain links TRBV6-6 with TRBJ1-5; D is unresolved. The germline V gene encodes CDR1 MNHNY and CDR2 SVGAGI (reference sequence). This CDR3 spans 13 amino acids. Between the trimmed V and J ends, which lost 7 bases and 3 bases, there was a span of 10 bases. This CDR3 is CASTRATNQPQHF. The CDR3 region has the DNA TGTGCCAGCACGAGGGCCACCAATCAGCCCCAGCATTTT.

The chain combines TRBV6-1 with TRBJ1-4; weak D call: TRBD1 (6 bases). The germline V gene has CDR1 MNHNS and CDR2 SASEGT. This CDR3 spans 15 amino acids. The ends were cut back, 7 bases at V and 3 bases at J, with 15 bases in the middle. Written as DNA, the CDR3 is TGTGCCAGCACCGGGCGGGGGGCGCCTAATGAAAAACTGTTTTTT. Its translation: CASTGRGAPNEKLFF.

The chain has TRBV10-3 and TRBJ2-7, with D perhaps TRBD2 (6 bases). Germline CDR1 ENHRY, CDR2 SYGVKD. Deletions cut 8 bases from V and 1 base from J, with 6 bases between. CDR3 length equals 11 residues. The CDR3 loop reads CAIGTSYEQYF. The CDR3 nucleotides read TGTGCCATCGGGACTTCCTACGAGCAGTACTTC.